This TCR beta chain was captured in a study of blood T cell repertoires in COVID-19. Trimming removed 0 bases from V and 1 base from J; junction bases left unmatched: 11. Germline-derived CDR1 and CDR2 are MGHRA and YSYEKL. The CDR3 extends over 19 amino acids. Authors' data handling: Reference gene primer amplification in the assay estimated nucleated cell counts. Here immunoSEQ multiplex PCR was the method, and the copy in TCRdb shows in-frame clones only, minus some. V, J and clone size are taken as reported in that table, and D and trimming were inferred from the DNA itself. The sample comprises 150,000 or so clones, roughly four fifths of which are singletons, and roughly 8.8% rests with the top ten.

The sequence was collected from a human donor with acute or convalescent COVID-19. The donor label of this sample is uncertain. The source material was peripheral blood. The V call is TRBV4-1, the J call TRBJ2-5, with 10 positions matching TRBD1. Here the CDR3 DNA reads TGCGCCAGCAGCCAAGATCGGGGGACAGGGGAAGTGGCCCAAGAGACCCAGTACTTC. Translation gives CASSQDRGTGEVAQETQYF.